This is a list of T cell receptor beta chains from one sample in a study of blood T cell repertoires in COVID-19. Profiling relied on immunoSEQ multiplex PCR, and the TCRdb table lists in-frame clones only, not all of them. The sample has some 390,000 clones, approximately 86% seen once. Material: peripheral blood. Receptors originate from a human donor in a cohort sampled during active COVID-19. Both conserved end residues are part of each CDR3. The D gene is left open where the match is weak. Clone sizes are given selectively: once, few, many, or a class where the clone is expanded.

v_gene	len	abundance	d_gene	j_gene	CDR3aa	CDR3nt
TRBV19	14	NA	TRBD1	TRBJ1-5	CASRGAYSNQPQHF	TGTGCCAGCAGGGGGGCTTATAGCAATCAGCCCCAGCATTTT
TRBV24-1	16	NA	NA	TRBJ1-5	CATSDSGLGGSQPQHF	TGTGCCACCAGTGATTCGGGGTTGGGGGGTAGTCAGCCCCAGCATTTT
TRBV28	14	NA	TRBD1	TRBJ1-2	CASSPTGDFYGYTF	TGTGCCAGCAGCCCGACAGGGGACTTCTATGGCTACACCTTC
TRBV28	15	NA	TRBD1	TRBJ1-5	CASNPGQGADQPQHF	TGTGCCAGCAATCCGGGACAGGGGGCTGATCAGCCCCAGCATTTT
TRBV19	14	NA	TRBD2	TRBJ2-5	CASGRSGGDETQYF	TGTGCCAGTGGGAGGAGCGGGGGGGATGAGACCCAGTACTTC
TRBV7-9	13	NA	TRBD1	TRBJ1-2	CASSFSDRGGYTF	TGTGCCAGCAGCTTTTCGGACAGGGGGGGCTACACCTTC
TRBV5-1	15	NA	NA	TRBJ2-1	CASSLDGATPNEQFF	TGCGCCAGCAGCTTGGATGGGGCTACTCCCAATGAGCAGTTCTTC
TRBV11-2	15	NA	NA	TRBJ2-1	CASSLGLVIYNEQFF	TGTGCCAGCAGCCTTGGGCTTGTAATCTACAATGAGCAGTTCTTC
TRBV11-1	16	NA	TRBD2	TRBJ2-3	CASSLGLALLTDTQYF	TGTGCCAGCAGCTTAGGACTAGCGCTCCTCACAGATACGCAGTATTTT
TRBV5-1	19	NA	TRBD1	TRBJ2-1	CASSLLSGGRAPSYNEQFF	TGCGCCAGCAGCTTGCTGTCAGGGGGTAGGGCCCCCTCCTACAATGAGCAGTTCTTC
TRBV7-9	18	NA	TRBD2	TRBJ2-1	CASSLFGTSGSSYNEQFF	TGTGCCAGCAGCTTATTCGGGACTAGCGGGAGCTCCTACAATGAGCAGTTCTTC
TRBV2	14	NA	TRBD1	TRBJ2-7	CASRPRTGAYEQYF	TGTGCCAGCAGGCCCCGGACAGGGGCCTACGAGCAGTACTTC
TRBV10-3	12	NA	NA	TRBJ1-2	CAVSREPNGYTF	TGTGCCGTCTCCAGGGAACCTAATGGCTACACCTTC
TRBV19	15	once	TRBD2	TRBJ2-1	CASSIQREGQGEQFF	TGTGCCAGTAGTATTCAGCGGGAGGGCCAGGGTGAGCAGTTCTTC
TRBV6-1	15	NA	NA	TRBJ2-5	CASSELGRGVETQYF	TGTGCCAGCAGTGAATTGGGCAGGGGAGTCGAGACCCAGTACTTC
TRBV6-5	13	NA	NA	TRBJ1-6	CASGGGRNSPLHF	TGTGCCAGCGGGGGAGGGCGTAATTCACCCCTCCACTTT